A selection of T cell receptor beta chains follows, all from one sample in a study of neoadjuvant anti-PD-1 for oral cavity cancer. This table comes from immunoSEQ multiplex PCR, and its TCRdb copy is limited to in-frame clones, with some not included. This table has 15,000 or so clones, about 60% appearing once. Sequenced here: PBMCs, sampled before nivolumab (anti-PD-1) treatment. Receptor source: a person aged 40 to 85 with oral cavity squamous cell carcinoma. The CDR3 runs from the conserved cysteine through the conserved F or W. A D gene is named only where the DNA matches it firmly. Not every row has a clone size; where given, it reads once, few, many or a size class.

CASSDSANTEAFF,TGTGCCAGTAGTGACTCGGCGAACACTGAAGCTTTCTTT,-,TRBV19,few,TRBJ1-1
CASRSQREATYEQYF,TGTGCCAGCAGATCCCAGCGGGAGGCTACCTACGAGCAGTACTTC,TRBD2,TRBV5-4,-,TRBJ2-7
CASSLGSGRGDEQFF,TGTGCCAGCAGCTTGGGTAGCGGGAGAGGCGATGAGCAGTTCTTC,TRBD2,TRBV5-4,-,TRBJ2-1
CASSFGAGTPYNEQFF,TGTGCCAGCAGCTTCGGAGCGGGCACCCCTTACAATGAGCAGTTCTTC,-,TRBV7-9,once,TRBJ2-1
CASSPVGAKGYGYTF,TGTGCCAGCAGCCCGGTCGGTGCCAAGGGCTATGGCTACACCTTC,-,TRBV6-5,once,TRBJ1-2
CASSLVTEAFF,TGTGCCAGCAGCTTGGTAACTGAAGCTTTCTTT,-,TRBV5-6,-,TRBJ1-1
CASSKLAGSVDTQYF,TGTGCCAGCAGCAAACTAGCAGGATCGGTGGATACGCAGTATTTT,-,TRBV9,few,TRBJ2-3
CASSLRGGQGGRQPQHF,TGTGCCAGCAGCTTAAGGGGCGGACAGGGCGGACGACAGCCCCAGCATTTT,TRBD1,TRBV5-5,-,TRBJ1-5
CASSYPGTSGGGTQYF,TGTGCCAGCAGTTACCCTGGGACTAGCGGGGGCGGTACGCAGTATTTT,TRBD2,TRBV6-5,-,TRBJ2-3
CASSLDPAGNTIYF,TGCGCCAGCAGCTTGGACCCGGCGGGAAACACCATATATTTT,-,TRBV5-1,few,TRBJ1-3
CASRRDSFYEQFF,TGCGCCAGCAGAAGGGACAGCTTCTATGAGCAGTTCTTC,TRBD1,TRBV5-1,-,TRBJ2-1
CASSLSGLEMYF,TGTGCCAGCAGCCTATCCGGCCTTGAAATGTATTTT,-,TRBV14,-,TRBJ2-3
CASSGGFDQPQHF,TGCGCCAGCAGTGGGGGATTCGATCAGCCCCAGCATTTT,-,TRBV10-1,-,TRBJ1-5
CASSAGLTTWFF,TGTGCCAGCAGTGCGGGACTGACGACTTGGTTCTTC,-,TRBV7-9,-,TRBJ2-1
CASAPPGELAGDTDTQYF,TGCGCCAGCGCCCCCCCCGGAGAACTAGCGGGAGACACAGATACGCAGTATTTT,TRBD2,TRBV10-2,few,TRBJ2-3
CASSLELAGRAGDTQYF,TGCGCCAGCAGCTTGGAACTAGCGGGACGGGCGGGTGATACGCAGTATTTT,TRBD2,TRBV5-1,-,TRBJ2-3
CASSLVAGANVLTF,TGTGCCAGCAGCTTAGTAGCTGGGGCCAACGTCCTGACTTTC,-,TRBV13,once,TRBJ2-6
CASSIYRDRATFSGNTIYF,TGTGCCAGCAGCATTTACCGGGACAGGGCTACATTCTCTGGAAACACCATATATTTT,TRBD1,TRBV5-6,-,TRBJ1-3
CASSPLQGRGGEQYF,TGCGCCAGCAGCCCACTGCAGGGACGTGGTGGCGAGCAGTACTTC,-,TRBV5-1,once,TRBJ2-7
CASSPLSRGRVEKLFF,TGTGCCAGCAGCCCCTTGTCCAGGGGGCGCGTTGAAAAACTGTTTTTT,TRBD1,TRBV11-2,-,TRBJ1-4
CASKDIPTASYGYTF,TGCGCCAGCAAAGATATCCCCACAGCCTCCTATGGCTACACCTTC,-,TRBV5-1,-,TRBJ1-2
CSVGQFNEQFF,TGCAGCGTGGGACAGTTCAATGAGCAGTTCTTC,TRBD1,TRBV29-1,-,TRBJ2-1
CASIDRGEATNEQFF,TGTGCCAGCATCGACAGGGGGGAGGCAACAAATGAGCAGTTCTTC,TRBD1,TRBV7-9,once,TRBJ2-1
CASLPTGEGTEAFF,TGTGCCAGCTTACCCACAGGGGAGGGCACTGAAGCTTTCTTT,TRBD1,TRBV7-6,few,TRBJ1-1
CASSEETGRQPQHF,TGTGCCAGCAGTGAGGAGACAGGGCGCCAGCCCCAGCATTTT,TRBD1,TRBV2,-,TRBJ1-5
CASSSRGPVDYNEQFF,TGTGCCAGCAGTAGTAGGGGGCCAGTGGATTACAATGAGCAGTTCTTC,TRBD1,TRBV7-3,-,TRBJ2-1
CASSLGGTWDTIYF,TGTGCCAGCAGCTTAGGGGGTACATGGGACACCATATATTTT,-,TRBV13,few,TRBJ1-3
CASRTNRVQETQYF,TGTGCCAGCAGGACGAACAGGGTCCAAGAGACCCAGTACTTC,-,TRBV6-5,-,TRBJ2-5
CASSLSHLETQYF,TGCGCCAGCAGCTTGAGTCACTTAGAGACCCAGTACTTC,-,TRBV5-1,-,TRBJ2-5
CASSSSDRVYGYTF,-,-,TRBV27,-,TRBJ1-2
CASSLDRNTEAFF,TGTGCCAGCAGCCTAGACAGGAACACTGAAGCTTTCTTT,-,TRBV11-2,few,TRBJ1-1
CASSLDGAQETQYF,TGTGCCAGCAGCTTAGACGGGGCCCAAGAGACCCAGTACTTC,-,TRBV11-2,-,TRBJ2-5
CASSKPQNKARRSPAKETQYF,TGTGCCAGCAGCAAACCCCAGAACAAGGCGCGCCGTTCCCCGGCAAAAGAGACCCAGTACTTC,-,TRBV21-1,-,TRBJ2-5
CASSRDRRSGYTF,TGTGCCAGCAGCAGGGACAGGAGGTCTGGCTACACCTTC,TRBD1,TRBV5-6,once,TRBJ1-2
CASSRRQRQGEKLFF,TGTGCCAGCTCACGAAGACAAAGACAGGGGGAAAAACTGTTTTTT,TRBD1,TRBV18,few,TRBJ1-4
CASSARTGSTDTQYF,TGTGCCAGCAGCGCTCGGACAGGTTCCACAGATACGCAGTATTTT,TRBD1,TRBV6-4,-,TRBJ2-3
CASSLRDRVYNEQFF,TGCGCCAGCAGCTTGAGGGACAGGGTATACAATGAGCAGTTCTTC,TRBD1,TRBV5-1,-,TRBJ2-1
CASSLEGRNQPQHF,TGCGCCAGCAGCTTGGAAGGGCGCAATCAGCCCCAGCATTTT,-,TRBV5-1,-,TRBJ1-5
CASSIGPIPYEQYF,TGTGCCAGTAGTATAGGCCCAATACCCTACGAGCAGTACTTC,-,TRBV19,few,TRBJ2-7
CASSPRGSEQYF,TGTGCCAGCTCACCAAGGGGGTCCGAGCAGTACTTC,-,TRBV18,few,TRBJ2-7
CASSLASRGAQIYEQFF,TGCGCCAGCAGCTTGGCCTCCCGGGGGGCGCAGATTTATGAGCAGTTCTTC,-,TRBV5-1,once,TRBJ2-1
CASSYGGSNQPQHF,TGTGCCAGCAGTTACGGAGGAAGCAATCAGCCCCAGCATTTT,-,TRBV6-5,-,TRBJ1-5
CASSPGIAGYNEQFF,TGCGCCAGCAGCCCCGGGATAGCGGGTTACAATGAGCAGTTCTTC,TRBD2,TRBV5-1,-,TRBJ2-1
CASSPVGGASGTSQETQYF,TGTGCCAGCTCACCAGTGGGGGGCGCTAGCGGAACTTCCCAAGAGACCCAGTACTTC,-,TRBV18,-,TRBJ2-5
CASSAELSYGYTF,TGTGCCAGCAGCGCGGAACTCTCCTATGGCTACACCTTC,-,TRBV14,-,TRBJ1-2
CASSRDGHQPQHF,TGTGCCAGCAGTCGGGACGGCCATCAGCCCCAGCATTTT,-,TRBV6-1,few,TRBJ1-5
CASSPQGAGGEKLFF,TGTGCCAGCAGCCCTCAGGGGGCAGGTGGTGAAAAACTGTTTTTT,TRBD1,TRBV7-6,few,TRBJ1-4
CASTPLAGGPYEQYF,TGTGCCAGCACCCCATTAGCGGGAGGTCCGTACGAGCAGTACTTC,TRBD2,TRBV28,-,TRBJ2-7
CASSIPQHF,TGTGCCAGCAGCATTCCCCAGCATTTT,-,TRBV6-5,-,TRBJ1-5
CASSLDRQRGTGELFF,TGTGCCAGCAGCTTAGACCGTCAGCGGGGCACCGGGGAGCTGTTTTTT,TRBD2,TRBV11-2,-,TRBJ2-2
CASSSWTGKGHGYTF,TGTGCCAGCAGCTCCTGGACAGGGAAAGGGCATGGCTACACCTTC,TRBD1,TRBV7-9,few,TRBJ1-2
CASSRTGPPYEQYF,TGTGCCAGCAGCCGGACAGGGCCCCCCTACGAGCAGTACTTC,-,TRBV21-1,-,TRBJ2-7
CASSTTGTGGEKLFF,TGTGCCAGCAGCACGACCGGGACAGGGGGTGAAAAACTGTTTTTT,TRBD1,TRBV9,few,TRBJ1-4